This T cell receptor (beta chain) was sequenced during a study of monozygotic twins with inflammatory bowel disease. Findings and caveats of the study: TCRbeta diversity (inverse Simpson) was lower in IBD patients than in healthy co-twins.

RNA in its total form was extracted from whole blood, and T cells were not sorted. Germline V CDR1 and CDR2: MNHEY, SVGEGT. This CDR3 contains 13 residues. About this clonotype: No antigen is known for it.

Making each TCR library took 3,000 to 4,000 ng of total RNA. Amplification of TCRalpha and TCRbeta cDNA involved two nested PCRs that ran for about 16 and 10 cycles. TCRdb re-called the 5' RACE reads and shows each CDR3 protein once, DNA omitted. The sample is made up of 150,000 to 200,000 distinct CDR3 sequences, and the top ten hold 6% to 9.5% of it. The TCR originated in a human donor with ulcerative colitis or Crohn's disease, or a healthy co-twin of an affected twin (not recorded which). V is TRBV6-2 or TRBV6-3 and J is TRBJ2-5; as DNA is missing, the TRBD2 call by TCRdb cannot be tested. The sequenced sample was blood. The CDR3 is CASSSTSAGTQYF.